This T cell receptor beta chain comes out of a study of T cell repertoires in cytomegalovirus infection. Study background: HLA-B-restricted CMV epitopes that are well studied were used alongside recently identified HLA-C-restricted ones. Both a matching HLA type and CMV infection were indicated by public TCR beta signatures.

Worth noting for this clonotype: The antigen is unknown.

Each CDR3 protein is one row after TCRdb ran MiXCR on the reads. The sample holds approximately 910,000 distinct CDR3 sequences, about 33% seen once. Study-wide results and limits: The cumulative frequency of public TCR beta families distinguished individuals who carried CMV together with the relevant HLA. The study found HLA-C-restricted CMV-specific TCR beta clonotypes dominating the ex vivo response.

Germline-derived CDR1 and CDR2 are MNHNS and SASEGT. With 2 bases clipped from V and 6 bases from J, the junction kept 7 bases outside the gene matches. The CDR3 runs 15 residues. Sequencing was performed on cultured CD8+ T cells from PBMCs, taken from culture after CMV antigen stimulation. The V and J genes are TRBV6-1 and TRBJ1-2, with TRBD1 matching 9 bases. This receptor was identified in a human donor in good health (CMV status not recorded). Some clones in this sample may be carry-over from other donors' samples. The CDR3 DNA follows: TGTGCCAGCAGTGAACCGAGACAGGGGGAAGATGGCTACACCTTC. Protein: CASSEPRQGEDGYTF.